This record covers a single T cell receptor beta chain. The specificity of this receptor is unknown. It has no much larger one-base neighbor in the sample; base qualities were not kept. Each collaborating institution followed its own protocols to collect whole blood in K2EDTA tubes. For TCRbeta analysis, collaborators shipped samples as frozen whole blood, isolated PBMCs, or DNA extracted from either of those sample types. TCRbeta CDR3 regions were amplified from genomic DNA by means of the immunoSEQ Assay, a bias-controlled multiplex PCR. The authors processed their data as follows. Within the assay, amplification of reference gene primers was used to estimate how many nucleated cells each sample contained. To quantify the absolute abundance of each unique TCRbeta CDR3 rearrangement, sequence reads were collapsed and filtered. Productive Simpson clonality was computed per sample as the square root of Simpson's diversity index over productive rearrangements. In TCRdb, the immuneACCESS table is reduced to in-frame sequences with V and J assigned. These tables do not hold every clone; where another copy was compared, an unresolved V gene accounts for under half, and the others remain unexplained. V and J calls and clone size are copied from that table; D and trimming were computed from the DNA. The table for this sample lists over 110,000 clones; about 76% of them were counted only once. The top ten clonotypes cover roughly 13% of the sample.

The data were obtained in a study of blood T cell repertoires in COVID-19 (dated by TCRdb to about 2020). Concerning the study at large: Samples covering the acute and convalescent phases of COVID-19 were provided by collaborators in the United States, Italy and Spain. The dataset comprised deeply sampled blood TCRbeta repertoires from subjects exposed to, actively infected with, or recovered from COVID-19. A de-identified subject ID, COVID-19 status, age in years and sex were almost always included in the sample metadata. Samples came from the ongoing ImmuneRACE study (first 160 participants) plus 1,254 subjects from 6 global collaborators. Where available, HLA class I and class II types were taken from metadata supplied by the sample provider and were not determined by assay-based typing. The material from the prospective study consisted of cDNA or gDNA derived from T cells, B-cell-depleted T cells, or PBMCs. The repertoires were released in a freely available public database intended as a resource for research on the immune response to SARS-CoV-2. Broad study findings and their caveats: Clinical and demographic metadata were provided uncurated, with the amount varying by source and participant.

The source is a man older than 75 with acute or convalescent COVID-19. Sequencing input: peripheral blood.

The CDR3 protein is CARSGTANTEAFF. The DNA sequence reads TGTGCCAGAAGCGGGACAGCGAACACTGAAGCTTTCTTT. The rearranged segments are TRBV5-3 and TRBJ1-1, with TRBD1 identical over 7 junction bases. TRBV5-3 is recorded as an ORF, its role being uncertain. From V the trimming removes 4 bases and from J it removes 1 base, while the gene matches leave 1 base of the junction unaccounted for. The CDR3 has 13 amino acids, counting the end cysteine and phenylalanine. Of all the DNA, just the CDR3 is kept, 39 bases in frame from base 1.